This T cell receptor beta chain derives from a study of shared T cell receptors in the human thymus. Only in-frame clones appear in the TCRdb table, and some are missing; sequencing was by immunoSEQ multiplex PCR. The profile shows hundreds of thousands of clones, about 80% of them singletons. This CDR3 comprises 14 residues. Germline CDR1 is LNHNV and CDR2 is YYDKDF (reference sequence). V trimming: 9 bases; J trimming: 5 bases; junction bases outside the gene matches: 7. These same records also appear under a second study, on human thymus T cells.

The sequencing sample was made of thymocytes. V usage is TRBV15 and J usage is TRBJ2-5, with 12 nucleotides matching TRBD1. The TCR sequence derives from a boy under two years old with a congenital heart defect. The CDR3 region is CATGDRGLQETQYF. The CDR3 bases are TGTGCCACAGGGGACAGGGGGCTTCAGGAGACCCAGTACTTC. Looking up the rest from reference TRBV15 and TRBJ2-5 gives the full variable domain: DAMVIQNPRYQVTQFGKPVTLSCSQTLNHNVMYWYQQKSSQAPKLLFHYYDKDFNNEADTPDNFQSRRPNTSFCFLDIRSPGLGDTAMYLCATGDRGLQETQYFGPGTRLLVL.